This TCR beta chain originates from a study of neurological immune-mediated disorders (dated by TCRdb to the late 2010s). Context from the whole study: Peripheral blood TCR-beta repertoires from patients with HTLV-I-associated myelopathy (HAM/TSP), patients with multiple sclerosis, and healthy controls were compared in the study using UMI-based sequencing. The roughly 100 TCR-beta libraries covered PBMC samples along with longitudinal samples, technical triplicates, and paired sorted CD4+ and CD8+ T-cell subsets. The cohort comprised 68 subjects: roughly 14 HAM/TSP patients, 34 multiple sclerosis patients and some 20 healthy controls. Study-wide findings and limitations: Expanded clones from different subjects shared no identical CDR3 amino acid sequences, which suggests that TCR-beta repertoires were private in all groups. TCR clonal expansion was highest in HAM/TSP patients and lowest in MS patients, with MS patients falling below even healthy controls.

In the case of this clonotype: Which antigen it targets is not known. One end of the junction is discordant with germline, which a read error may explain.

The CDR3 spans 17 residues, from the cysteine through the phenylalanine. Just CDR3 DNA is preserved here, 51 bases in frame from base 1. The germline V gene provides CDR1 MNHEY and CDR2 SVGAGI. cDNA was synthesized by template-switch 5'RACE using a primer with a 10-nucleotide random unique molecular identifier that tagged each TCR transcript. Every sequencing run covered 15-18 subjects and yielded more than 160 million TCR-beta sequences. The RNeasy kit was used to extract total RNA. The KAPA Real-time Library Amplification kit was used to amplify TCR-beta VDJ regions with primers targeting the TCR constant region and the 5'RACE anchor. A first PCR added sample indexes and Illumina adaptors, and a second PCR then raised library yield. After purification with Ampure beads, the TCR product of roughly 650 bp was size-selected on a 2% E-gel SizeSelection system. Before pooling, library quality was checked on a Bioanalyzer, concentration was measured with Qubit, and libraries were quantified with the Kapa Library Quantification kit. Paired-end 2 x 150 bp sequencing of the libraries was performed on an Illumina HiSeq 2500. To increase sequence diversity, about 23-30% phiX was spiked into each library pool. As for the original processing: The quality-filtered reads were processed with the UMI-based MiGEC pipeline, whose error correction step removed more than 80% of the raw TCR sequences. VDJ genes were aligned to IMGT germline references, and each clonotype was defined by a unique CDR3 amino acid sequence together with V-J genes. Clonal expansion, Shannon diversity, and CDR3 relatedness (CalcPairwiseDistances, ClusterSamples) were evaluated with VDJtools, and phylogenetic trees were built with CLCbio workbench. Clones with at least 8 unique UMIs were defined as expanded, with this threshold being based on coefficient-of-variation modelling across technical triplicates. TCRdb reworked the public reads: Q25 trimming with fastp, MiXCR clone assembly, productive beta chains retained. Each entry is one CDR3 protein sequence, shown with its most common DNA and genes. TCRdb, not the authors, supplied the V and J calls. Within this sample are roughly 15,000 distinct CDR3 sequences, with roughly 14% of them counted one time only. The top ten hold approximately 13% of the sample.

Libraries from unsorted PBMCs were made from 2 million PBMCs kept in RNAlater at -80 degrees C until RNA extraction. Peripheral blood underwent Ficoll-Hypaque density gradient centrifugation to isolate PBMCs, which were then cryopreserved in liquid nitrogen. In this chain, TRBV6-5 is recombined with TRBJ2-2; perhaps TRBD1 is the D gene, with 7 bases matching. The clonotype comes from a man in his sixties with HTLV-1-associated myelopathy (HAM/TSP). Sequencing used PBMCs. The CDR3 sequence is CANSRSSTRGPTGELFF. In nucleotides, the sequence is TGTGCCAACAGTCGCTCCTCGACTAGGGGGCCCACCGGGGAGCTGTTTTTT.